This T cell receptor (beta chain) comes out of a study of cytomegalovirus exposure and HLA in healthy donors. The PCR had 60 Vbeta and 13 Jbeta primers. Profiling relied on immunoSEQ multiplex PCR, and the TCRdb table lists in-frame clones only, not all of them. The table shows more than 200,000 clones, with about four fifths occurring only once. V dropped 8 bases and J dropped 7; count of bases not matched to a gene: 8. Per the germline V gene, CDR1 is SEHNR and CDR2 is FQNEAQ (reference sequence). The CDR3 is 12 residues long. The receptor's source is a man between 40 and 49 years old in good health and CMV-seropositive. V and J are TRBV7-9 and TRBJ2-7; TRBD2 aligns across 7 bases. Specimen: PBMCs. The CDR3 DNA follows: TGTGCCAGCTCGCTCGGGGGGAGTGAGCAGTACGTC. Its translation: CASSLGGSEQYV.